This TCR beta chain was obtained from a study of blood T cell repertoires in COVID-19 (dated by TCRdb to about 2020). For context, the study as a whole: Collaborator samples came from the United States, Italy and Spain and covered acute and convalescent phases of COVID-19. The prospective study material was composed of cDNA or gDNA derived from T cells, B-cell-depleted T cells, or PBMCs. Samples came from the ongoing ImmuneRACE study (first 160 participants) plus 1,254 subjects from 6 global collaborators. Where available, HLA class I and class II types were obtained from metadata supplied by the sample provider rather than from assay-based typing. Subjects who had been exposed to COVID-19, were actively infected with it, or had recovered from it provided the deeply sampled blood TCRbeta repertoires that made up the dataset. A de-identified subject ID, COVID-19 status, age in years and sex were almost always included in the sample metadata. The repertoires were released in a freely available public database intended as a resource for research on the immune response to SARS-CoV-2.

The immunoSEQ Assay, a bias-controlled multiplex PCR, was used to amplify TCRbeta CDR3 regions from genomic DNA. The paper's processing steps were these. Within the assay, amplification of reference gene primers was used to estimate how many nucleated cells each sample contained. Sequence reads were collapsed and filtered to measure the absolute abundance of every unique TCRbeta CDR3 rearrangement. For each sample, productive Simpson clonality was calculated as the square root of Simpson's diversity index across productive rearrangements. TCRdb obtained this table from immuneACCESS and retained in-frame rearrangements with V and J assigned. These tables miss some clones; where compared with another copy, unresolved V genes account for less than half of the shortfall, and the remainder is unexplained. D and trimming were read from the DNA, whereas the V and J calls and clone size are those reported in that table. The sample profile shows about 100,000 clones; 85% to 90% of them were found once. The ten largest make up approximately 31% of the sample.

What the authors observed across the whole study: How much clinical and demographic metadata was included differed by source and by participant, and the metadata was provided uncurated.

Ends trimmed: V by 4 bases, J by 5 bases; bases unmatched to a gene: 10. Taken from the germline V gene, the CDR1 and CDR2 loops are MGHRA and YSYEKL. Including cysteine and phenylalanine, the CDR3 has 16 amino acids. Just CDR3 DNA is preserved here, 48 bases in frame from base 1. Worth noting for this clone: Its antigen has not been determined. No base quality information exists; no much larger clone differs at one position.

The collaborating institutions used their own protocols to collect whole blood in K2EDTA tubes. Collaborator samples were shipped for TCRbeta analysis as frozen whole blood, isolated PBMCs, or DNA extracted from either sample type. Sequencing input: peripheral blood. This chain is built from TRBV4-1 and TRBJ2-3; 9 middle bases align to TRBD2. This clonotype was sampled from a woman older than 75 with acute or convalescent COVID-19. The CDR3 corresponds to CASSLEGGGARDTQYF. Read as DNA, the sequence is TGCGCCAGCAGCCTCGAGGGCGGGGGGGCCAGAGATACGCAGTATTTT.